The 16 T cell receptor beta chains presented below share a single source sample, sequenced in a study of shared clonotypes between healthy human individuals. The assay was immunoSEQ multiplex PCR, and TCRdb's table has in-frame clones only and misses some. The repertoire consists of about 460,000 clones, with more than 70% occurring once and the leading ten covering around 12%. The sample taken for sequencing was PBMCs. These receptors came from a woman in her forties in good health. Some clones in this sample may be carry-over from other donors' samples.

In regard to this clone: A far larger clone differs by one base, so this is likely a read error. The chain joins TRBV28 to TRBJ2-7; unclear D gene. CDR1 MDHEN and CDR2 SYDVKM come from the germline V gene. Trimming took off 5 bases at V and 2 bases at J, with 13 bases between the two ends. CDR3 size: 14 residues. Here the CDR3 reads CASSDNPSPYEQYF. CDR3 sequence (DNA): TGTGCCAGCAGTGACAATCCAAGCCCCTACGAGCAGTACTTC.

The table lists this clone with a few counts. The rearrangement joins TRBV30 to TRBJ2-5; 12 bases line up with TRBD2. V was clipped by 3 bases and J by 6 bases; unmatched bases: 8. Germline V gene lookup returns CDR1 GTSNPN and CDR2 SVGIG (reference sequence). The length of the CDR3 is 15 residues. CDR3 in amino acids: CAWRETSGSPKTQYF. CDR3 in DNA: TGTGCCTGGAGAGAGACTAGCGGGAGTCCGAAGACCCAGTACTTC.

A few counts support this clone. The rearrangement uses TRBV5-6 and TRBJ1-2; D is perhaps TRBD1 (5 bases). Germline CDR1 SGHDT, CDR2 YYEEEE. The CDR3 runs to 14 residues. V was cut by 1 base and J by 4 bases, with 11 bases left in between. The CDR3 DNA is TGTGCCAGCAGCTTGAGGGCAGGGTCCTATGGCTACACCTTC. As protein: CASSLRAGSYGYTF.

The chain employs TRBV7-8 and TRBJ2-7; the D gene is possibly TRBD1 (5 bases). Germline-derived CDR1 and CDR2 are SGHVS and FQNEAQ. Trimming removed 2 bases at V and 9 bases at J, with 11 bases between. CDR3 length equals 12 residues. The CDR3 sequence: CASSLWGLGQYF. The CDR3, as DNA: TGTGCCAGCAGCTTATGGGGCTTGGGGCAGTACTTC.

A note on this clone: With only one base between it and a far larger clone, this is likely a read error. V usage is TRBV4-2 and J usage is TRBJ2-7; D gene uncertain. The CDR3 runs to 15 residues. Looked up from germline, CDR1 is LGHNA and CDR2 is YNFKEQ. CDR3 sequence reads: CAGSQEGDVSYEQYF. In DNA, the CDR3 is TGTGCCGGCAGCCAAGAAGGAGATGTATCCTACGAGCAGTACTTC.

The chain's CDR3 is CASSTTQDRGTDTQYF. CDR3 in DNA: TGTGCCAGCTCAACCACCCAGGACAGGGGTACAGATACGCAGTATTTT. The rearrangement uses TRBV18 and TRBJ2-3; 9 positions match TRBD1. Germline V gene sequence: CDR1 KGHSH, CDR2 LQKENI. V was clipped by 5 bases and J by 3 bases; unmatched bases: 9. This CDR3 is 16 amino acids long. Looking up the rest from reference TRBV18 and TRBJ2-3 gives the full variable domain: NAGVMQNPRHLVRRRGQEARLRCSPMKGHSHVYWYRQLPEEGLKFMVYLQKENIIDESGMPKERFSAEFPKEGPSILRIQQVVRGDSAAYFCASSTTQDRGTDTQYFGPGTRLTVL.

This clone was recorded only once. The junction departs from the called germline gene at one end, perhaps through a read error. This rearrangement joins TRBV28 to TRBJ1-5; D not certain. Per the germline V gene, CDR1 is MDHEN and CDR2 is SYDVKM. The CDR3 extends over 12 amino acids. CDR3 sequence (DNA): TGTGCCAGCAGTTCGAGCTGGGAGGTTCTGTATTTT. This translates into CASSSSWEVLYF. The whole variable domain, remainder taken from reference TRBV28 and TRBJ1-5, is DVKVTQSSRYLVKRTGEKVFLECVQDMDHENMFWYRQDPGLGLRLIYFSYDVKMKEKGDIPEGYSVSREKKERFSLILESASTNQTSMYLCASSSSWEVLYFGDGTRLSIL.

In regard to this clone: A much bigger clone sits one base away, suggesting this may be a read error. Other DNA sequences from this sample encode an identical CDR3 as well. V usage is TRBV5-1 and J usage is TRBJ2-7, with TRBD1 identical over 8 bases. Germline values: CDR1 SGHRS, CDR2 YFSETQ. The CDR3 spans 14 residues. V shed 0 bases and J 1 base; nucleotides not matched to a gene: 0. As DNA, the CDR3 is TGCGCCAGCAGCTTGGGACAGGGGTCCTACGAGCAGTACTTC. The encoded protein is CASSLGQGSYEQYF.

On this clone itself: A read error likely explains this, since a far larger clone differs by one base. The chain employs TRBV13 and TRBJ2-7, with D perhaps TRBD2 (5 bases). This CDR3 is built from 14 residues. CDR1 and CDR2 from the germline V gene are PRHDT and FYEKMQ (reference sequence). Deletions cut 5 bases from V and 6 bases from J, with 17 bases between. The CDR3 bases are TGTGCCAGCAGCGAGACTTCGAGCGGCGGCGAGCAGTACTTC. Its translation is CASSETSSGGEQYF.

The chain carries TRBV11-2 and TRBJ2-2; D is possibly TRBD1 or TRBD2 (5 bases each). Per the germline V gene, CDR1 is SGHAT and CDR2 is FQNNGV. The length of the CDR3 is 17 residues. V lost 5 bases, J lost 1 base, and 17 bases lay in between. The CDR3 DNA is TGTGCCAGCAGCCTGAAGATGGGGGTCGGGAACACCGGGGAGCTGTTTTTT. Protein product: CASSLKMGVGNTGELFF.

V is TRBV14 and J is TRBJ2-1; perhaps TRBD2 as D (5 bases). CDR1 is SGHDN and CDR2 is FVKESK in the germline V gene. The CDR3 runs 15 residues. V was trimmed by 4 bases and J by 4 bases, leaving 14 bases between them. The CDR3 here is CASSPTIKPYNEQFF. CDR3 in DNA: TGTGCCAGCAGCCCGACTATTAAGCCTTACAATGAGCAGTTCTTC.

The chain joins TRBV9 to TRBJ1-1, with 7 bases aligning to TRBD1. The germline V gene encodes CDR1 SGDLS and CDR2 YYNGEE. The CDR3 spans 18 residues. V shed 0 bases and J 6 bases; nucleotides not matched to a gene: 17. The CDR3 DNA sequence: TGTGCCAGCAGCGTAGTCCCTACGTTAGACAGGGAGGGGGCTGAAGCTTTCTTT. It is translated as CASSVVPTLDREGAEAFF.

The chain joins TRBV5-1 to TRBJ2-2, with D unresolved. The V gene's germline CDR1 is SGHRS and CDR2 YFSETQ. V lost 5 bases, J lost 1 base, and 9 bases lay in between. The CDR3 is made up of 14 amino acids. For the CDR3, the DNA is TGCGCCAGCAGTTTCGACTTGAACACCGGGGAGCTGTTTTTT. Protein: CASSFDLNTGELFF.

The V and J genes are TRBV5-1 and TRBJ2-3; no reliable D call. The germline V and J ends were trimmed by 0 bases and 2 bases, with 10 bases remaining between them. Germline assignment: CDR1 SGHRS and CDR2 YFSETQ. CDR3 length: 15 amino acids. CDR3 sequence (DNA): TGCGCCAGCAGCTTGGGCACGACCCACACAGATACGCAGTATTTT. Protein product: CASSLGTTHTDTQYF.

The chain uses TRBV19 and TRBJ2-7; 9 bases are shared with TRBD2. Germline CDR1 LNHDA, CDR2 SQIVND (reference sequence). Trimming took 6 bases from V and 6 from J; bases not matched to a gene: 6. The CDR3 has 13 residues. In nucleotides, the CDR3 is TGTGCCAGTAGAAAAGCAGCGGGAGGCGAGCAGTACTTC. The encoded protein is CASRKAAGGEQYF.

This rearrangement joins TRBV5-1 to TRBJ1-2; possible D gene TRBD1, 6 bases. Germline V CDR1 and CDR2: SGHRS, YFSETQ. V was cut by 4 bases and J by 3 bases, with 10 bases left in between. The CDR3 consists of 13 residues. DNA for the CDR3: TGCGCCAGCAGCACGGACAGTTACTATGGCTACACCTTC. This sequence encodes CASSTDSYYGYTF.